The present T cell receptor (beta chain) was sequenced within a study of T cell responses to AZD1222 COVID-19 vaccine. Per germline, CDR1 PRHDT and CDR2 FYEKMQ (reference sequence). V was shortened by 4 bases and J by 11 bases, with 15 bases between the two germline ends. There are 14 residues in the CDR3. Of note for this clone: Its antigen is unknown.

Data came from immunoSEQ multiplex PCR; TCRdb stores just in-frame clones and leaves some out. The data hold roughly 180,000 clones, with under 95% observed a single time. General study findings and limits: Vaccination with two AZD1222 doses was followed by a rise in Spike-specific TCR breadth and depth.

The chain recombines TRBV13 with TRBJ1-6; D possibly corresponds to TRBD1 (5 bases). This TCR came from an adult who received the AZD1222 COVID-19 vaccine. The material was peripheral blood, obtained 28 days after the second AZD1222 dose. The CDR3 loop is CASSSEGSRPPLHF. As DNA, the CDR3 is TGTGCCAGCAGCTCCGAGGGGTCGAGGCCACCCCTCCACTTT.